The clone carrying this T cell receptor beta chain was seen a few times. Its antigen is unidentified. This entry is derived from a study of blood T cells in healthy people across ages. Study-wide points: It was held that the diversity estimates obtained from one million T cells were underestimates.

A second about 7 to 12 cycle PCR used barcoded and J-beta primers. Via MiXCR, TCRdb re-called the 5' RACE reads, giving one row per CDR3 protein. The sample lists around 620,000 distinct CDR3 sequences, 25% to 30% occurring once. V lost 0 bases and J 5 bases, leaving 13 bases between the germline ends. The CDR3 is 16 amino acids. From germline, CDR1 is SGHTA and CDR2 FQGNSA. Input material: blood. The genes are TRBV7-2 and TRBJ1-4; D may be TRBD1 (5 bases). The clonotype originates from an older woman in good health. The chain's CDR3 is CASSLAQRGQNEKLFF. DNA of the CDR3: TGTGCCAGCAGCTTAGCGCAGAGGGGCCAGAATGAAAAACTGTTTTTT. The whole variable domain, remainder taken from reference TRBV7-2 and TRBJ1-4, is GAGVSQSPSNKVTEKGKDVELRCDPISGHTALYWYRQSLGQGLEFLIYFQGNSAPDKSGLPSDRFSAERTGGSVSTLTIQRTQQEDSAVYLCASSLAQRGQNEKLFFGSGTQLSVL.